These 17 T cell receptor beta chains originate from one sample sequenced in a study of blood T cell repertoires in COVID-19. Some clones are missing from TCRdb's copy, which holds only in-frame ones; the method was immunoSEQ multiplex PCR. This table holds roughly 250,000 clones, 75% to 85% found once. What was sequenced was peripheral blood. The origin of the receptors is a woman aged 55-70 years with active or convalescent COVID-19.

The V gene is TRBV19, the J gene TRBJ1-2; 7 bases are a match to TRBD1. The germline V gene encodes CDR1 LNHDA and CDR2 SQIVND (reference sequence). CDR3 length equals 14 residues. Losses at the gene ends were 6 bases for V and 4 bases for J; bases not matched to a gene: 8. The CDR3 region has the DNA TGTGCCAGTAGCCCTAATGACAGGGCCTATGGCTACACCTTC. It encodes CASSPNDRAYGYTF.

This clone was found once. As DNA, the CDR3 is TGTGCCAGCAGCCCGAGAGGGGACAGCCTCATGAACACTGAAGCTTTCTTT. It specifies CASSPRGDSLMNTEAFF. The rearrangement joins TRBV7-9 to TRBJ1-1; TRBD1 matches 7 bases. Germline trimming cut 5 bases from V and 0 bases from J; bases unmatched to any gene: 12. The germline V gene encodes CDR1 SEHNR and CDR2 FQNEAQ (reference sequence). The CDR3 runs to 17 residues.

The chain employs TRBV12-3 or TRBV12-4 and TRBJ2-1; the D is unclear. This CDR3 is 11 amino acids long. V was clipped by 3 bases and J by 8 bases, with 5 bases between them. DNA of the CDR3: TGTGCCAGCAGTTTCGGTTATGAGCAGTTCTTC. Translating gives CASSFGYEQFF.

The chain employs TRBV6-5 and TRBJ2-5; 9 bases align to TRBD1. V lost 7 bases, J lost 2 bases, and 8 bases stayed unmatched. The CDR3 contains 15 residues. In germline, CDR1 is MNHEY, CDR2 SVGAGI. Here the CDR3 DNA reads TGTGCCAGCAATTCCGGGACAGGGCGTCAAGAGACCCAGTACTTC. It is translated as CASNSGTGRQETQYF.

In regard to this clone: Other DNA sequences in this sample translate to the same CDR3. CDR3 residues: CASSPGQGGNTEAFF. The CDR3, as DNA: TGTGCCAGCTCACCGGGACAGGGCGGGAACACTGAAGCTTTCTTT. This chain links TRBV18 with TRBJ1-1; 9 bases are shared with TRBD1. The CDR3 sequence is 15 residues long. CDR1 and CDR2 from the germline V gene are KGHSH and LQKENI. J lost 1 base, V lost 3 bases, and 3 bases had no gene match. The whole variable domain, filled in from reference TRBV18 and TRBJ1-1, reads NAGVMQNPRHLVRRRGQEARLRCSPMKGHSHVYWYRQLPEEGLKFMVYLQKENIIDESGMPKERFSAEFPKEGPSILRIQQVVRGDSAAYFCASSPGQGGNTEAFFGQGTRLTVV.

This clone appeared once. The rearrangement uses TRBV2 and TRBJ2-7; TRBD2 aligns across 7 bases. Losses at the gene ends were 7 bases for V and 2 bases for J; bases not matched to a gene: 5. Germline V lookup: CDR1 SNHLY, CDR2 FYNNEI. This CDR3 has 13 amino acids. Here the CDR3 reads CASTRGGTYEQYF. CDR3 nucleotides: TGTGCCAGCACGCGGGGAGGGACCTACGAGCAGTACTTC.

The CDR3 DNA follows: TGTGCCAGCAGTTTTTCTCGGGGGATGGGGGAAAAACTGTTTTTT. It yields the protein CASSFSRGMGEKLFF. The chain employs TRBV11-3 and TRBJ1-4; perhaps TRBD1 as D (5 bases). The CDR3 length is 15 residues. V dropped 6 bases and J dropped 8 bases, with 19 bases sitting between them. CDR1 is SGHNT and CDR2 is YENEEA in the germline V gene. Using reference TRBV11-3 and TRBJ1-4 for the parts outside the CDR3, the full variable domain is EAGVVQSPRYKIIEKKQPVAFWCNPISGHNTLYWYLQNLGQGPELLIRYENEEAVDDSQLPKDRFSAERLKGVDSTLKIQPAELGDSAVYLCASSFSRGMGEKLFFGSGTQLSVL.

This clone is a singleton in its sample. V gene TRBV15 combines with J gene TRBJ1-3; D is unclear. Trimming took 5 bases from V and 6 from J, leaving 11 bases between them. Germline values: CDR1 LNHNV, CDR2 YYDKDF (reference sequence). This CDR3 comprises 13 residues. The CDR3 reads CATSLQVPNTIYF. CDR3 nucleotides: TGTGCCACCAGCCTCCAGGTCCCAAACACCATATATTTT.

This clone came up a few times. The CDR3 region is CASSQDRLNQPQHF. CDR3 bases: TGTGCCAGCAGCCAAGACAGACTCAATCAGCCCCAGCATTTT. The chain is built from TRBV27 and TRBJ1-5; possibly TRBD1 for D (5 bases). CDR1 is MNHEY and CDR2 is SMNVEV in the germline V gene (reference sequence). The CDR3 is 14 amino acids. V was cut by 6 bases and J by 3 bases, with 12 bases left in between.

This clone was seen only once. The chain has TRBV10-3 and TRBJ1-6, with D tentatively TRBD1 (6 bases). CDR1 is ENHRY, CDR2 SYGVKD, per germline. The CDR3 sequence is 13 residues long. V was shortened by 3 bases and J by 8 bases, with 8 bases between the two germline ends. CDR3 nucleotides: TGTGCCATCAGTGACCCAGGGGATTCACCCCTCCACTTT. Translation gives CAISDPGDSPLHF.

V gene TRBV2 combines with J gene TRBJ2-7, with 9 bases aligning to TRBD1. The CDR3 extends over 15 amino acids. Trimming cost V 5 bases and J 3 bases; bases outside gene matches: 8. The germline V gene encodes CDR1 SNHLY and CDR2 FYNNEI. The CDR3 protein is CASSRDRQGGYEQYF. The CDR3 DNA reads as TGTGCCAGCAGTCGAGATCGACAGGGGGGCTACGAGCAGTACTTC.

This chain uses TRBV6-1 with TRBJ2-1; TRBD1 agrees at 7 bases. CDR1 MNHNS and CDR2 SASEGT come from the germline V gene. V shed 5 bases, J shed 13 bases, and the junction held 11 bases outside the gene matches. The CDR3 has 13 amino acids. The CDR3 region is CASSPRTGDSQFF. For the CDR3, the DNA is TGTGCCAGCAGTCCAAGGACAGGCGACTCTCAGTTCTTC.

V usage is TRBV28 and J usage is TRBJ1-2; perhaps TRBD1 as D (5 bases). Germline V gene lookup returns CDR1 MDHEN and CDR2 SYDVKM. V was cut by 9 bases and J by 5 bases, with 19 bases left in between. This CDR3 comprises 14 residues. The CDR3, as DNA: TGTGCCAGTGAAAGGGGAAGTCTTGGGTATGGCTACACCTTC. This gives the protein CASERGSLGYGYTF.

The V gene is TRBV6-2 or TRBV6-3, the J gene TRBJ1-2; 7 bases fit TRBD1. The CDR3 is 14 amino acids. Germline lookup yields CDR1 MNHEY and CDR2 SVGEGT. Trimming took 2 bases from V and 2 from J; bases not matched to a gene: 2. In DNA, the CDR3 is TGTGCCAGCAGTTACAGGGGGCGAAACTATGGCTACACCTTC. The encoded protein is CASSYRGRNYGYTF.

This chain links TRBV27 with TRBJ2-7; 8 bases fit TRBD1. The V gene's germline CDR1 is MNHEY and CDR2 SMNVEV (reference sequence). V lost 4 bases to trimming and J lost 6 bases; unmatched junction nucleotides: 11. This CDR3 has 15 residues. CDR3 nucleotides: TGTGCCAGCAGTTCCCCCCGGACAGGGCGTACCGAGCAGTACTTC. Translation gives CASSSPRTGRTEQYF.

V and J are TRBV10-2 and TRBJ2-2, with TRBD2 identical over 14 bases. CDR1 and CDR2 from the germline V gene are WSHSY and SAAADI. The CDR3 is 15 residues long. V trimming: 8 bases; J trimming: 5 bases; junction bases outside the gene matches: 4. The CDR3 is CASRLAGGRTGELFF. CDR3 in DNA: TGCGCCAGCCGACTAGCGGGGGGGCGTACCGGGGAGCTGTTTTTT.

The rearrangement links TRBV4-1 to TRBJ1-2; 7 bases line up with TRBD1. The junction had 7 bases not matched to a gene; V was cut back by 1 base and J by 5 bases. This CDR3 region has 15 residues. The germline V gene has CDR1 MGHRA and CDR2 YSYEKL. The CDR3: CASSQGGQTIYGYTF. CDR3 nucleotide sequence: TGCGCCAGCAGCCAAGGGGGACAGACAATATATGGCTACACCTTC.